The 2 T cell receptor beta chains given below trace back to one sample, sequenced in a study of response to subunit inactivated influenza vaccine. In TCRdb, the RT-PCR reads were re-called with MiXCR into one record per CDR3 protein. The sample contains a few hundred thousand distinct CDR3 sequences, 14% of which appear only once. The sample here was PBMCs from blood, taken less than 13 days after vaccination. These receptors were collected from a man aged 45-65 years who received an inactivated influenza vaccine.

The chain has TRBV3-1 and TRBJ2-2; TRBD2 aligns across 7 bases. The CDR3 has 17 amino acids. V shed 0 bases and J 1 base; nucleotides not matched to a gene: 5. The germline V gene encodes CDR1 LGHDT and CDR2 YNNKEL (reference sequence). CDR3 nucleotide sequence: TGTGCCAGCAGCCAAGAGGGGCTAGCGGTGAACACCGGGGAGCTGTTTTTT. Translation: CASSQEGLAVNTGELFF.

Here the CDR3 DNA reads TGCAGTGCTCGACAGGTCTCAGGGGCCAACGTCCTGACTTTC. Translation gives CSARQVSGANVLTF. This chain connects TRBV20-1 to TRBJ2-6, with a tentative D call TRBD1 (6 bases). CDR3 size: 14 residues. With 5 bases removed from V and 4 bases from J, the gap between germline ends came to 12 bases. From germline, CDR1 is DFQATT and CDR2 SNEGSKA (reference sequence).